This is a list of T cell receptor beta chains from one sample in a study of cytomegalovirus exposure and HLA in healthy donors. The table came from immunoSEQ multiplex PCR; TCRdb's copy has only in-frame clones and leaves some out. Seen here are 110,000 to 150,000 clones, less than 10% observed once, and the top ten hold over 1.5%. The sample taken for sequencing was PBMCs. These TCRs come from a male donor in good health and CMV-seronegative. Both conserved end residues are part of each CDR3. D genes are given only for firm matches. The size field is filled for only some rows; it gives once, few, many or a size class.

CDR3 protein	CDR3 DNA	D gene	V gene	J gene	clone size
CASSLVRNTEAFF	TGTGCCAGCAGCTTGGTTAGGAACACTGAAGCTTTCTTT	-	TRBV5-6	TRBJ1-1	-
CASSGDLAGGSKNIQYF	TGTGCCAGCAGTGGGGACCTAGCGGGGGGTTCCAAAAACATTCAGTACTTC	TRBD2	TRBV6-1	TRBJ2-4	few
CASSSRQSAGDEQFF	TGTGCCAGCAGCTCCCGACAGTCCGCAGGCGATGAGCAGTTCTTC	-	TRBV11-2	TRBJ2-1	-
CASSLGLASSSADTQYF	TGCGCCAGCAGCTTAGGTCTGGCATCCTCTAGCGCAGATACGCAGTATTTT	-	TRBV5-1	TRBJ2-3	-
CASSQDPTYQETQYF	TGCGCCAGCAGTCAAGATCCCACATACCAAGAGACCCAGTACTTC	-	TRBV4-3	TRBJ2-5	-
CASSEVLGDTQYF	TGTGCCAGCAGTGAGGTCCTTGGGGATACGCAGTATTTT	-	TRBV27	TRBJ2-3	few
CASSSELEAFF	TGTGCCAGCAGCTCCGAGTTGGAAGCTTTCTTT	-	TRBV5-6	TRBJ1-1	few
CAISGGDRVALNIQYF	TGTGCCATCAGTGGGGGGGACAGGGTCGCCTTAAACATTCAGTACTTC	TRBD1	TRBV10-3	TRBJ2-4	-
CASSLGQGRAYEQYF	TGTGCCAGCAGCTTAGGGCAGGGGAGGGCCTACGAGCAGTACTTC	-	TRBV7-3	TRBJ2-7	-
CASSSSILYEQYF	TGTGCCAGCAGCTCATCTATCCTCTACGAGCAGTACTTC	-	TRBV7-6	TRBJ2-7	few
CASSRTSGISYEQYF	TGTGCCAGCAGCAGGACTAGCGGGATTTCCTACGAGCAGTACTTC	TRBD2	TRBV7-2	TRBJ2-7	-
CAISGQGARAYEQYF	TGTGCCATCAGTGGACAGGGGGCACGGGCCTACGAGCAGTACTTC	TRBD1	TRBV10-3	TRBJ2-7	-
CAISETAYGQGGYEQYF	TGTGCCATCAGTGAGACGGCTTATGGACAGGGGGGCTACGAGCAGTACTTC	TRBD1	TRBV10-3	TRBJ2-7	few
CASSIWDTNQPQHF	TGTGCCAGTAGTATATGGGACACCAATCAGCCCCAGCATTTT	-	TRBV19	TRBJ1-5	few
CASSLEAREETQYF	TGCGCCAGCAGCTTGGAGGCTAGAGAAGAGACCCAGTACTTC	-	TRBV5-1	TRBJ2-5	-
CASSLVQGVKSSYEQYF	TGTGCCAGCAGTTTAGTACAGGGGGTAAAAAGCTCCTACGAGCAGTACTTC	TRBD1	TRBV27	TRBJ2-7	-
CSVTRPGPREGYEQYF	TGCAGCGTTACTCGACCCGGCCCCCGGGAGGGCTACGAGCAGTACTTC	TRBD2	TRBV29-1	TRBJ2-7	-
CASSQVGVMNTEAFF	TGTGCCAGCAGCCAAGTCGGGGTCATGAACACTGAAGCTTTCTTT	-	TRBV14	TRBJ1-1	-
CASSEGGGYGYTF	TGTGCCAGCAGTGAAGGAGGCGGCTATGGCTACACCTTC	-	TRBV6-1	TRBJ1-2	-
CASSLPGRVPRNSPLHF	TGTGCCAGCAGCTTACCCGGTCGGGTCCCGCGTAATTCACCCCTCCACTTT	-	TRBV7-2	TRBJ1-6	few
CASSPSEGRGPSEQYF	TGTGCCAGCAGCCCATCGGAGGGGCGGGGACCTTCCGAGCAGTACTTC	-	TRBV7-2	TRBJ2-7	-
CASSEAGGAYNEQFF	TGTGCCAGCAGTGAAGCGGGAGGGGCCTACAATGAGCAGTTCTTC	TRBD2	TRBV2	TRBJ2-1	-
CASSVGFGNTEAFF	TGTGCCAGCAGCGTAGGGTTCGGGAACACTGAAGCTTTCTTT	-	TRBV9	TRBJ1-1	-
CASSLVARGENYGYTF	TGTGCCAGCAGCTTGGTGGCCAGGGGGGAGAACTATGGCTACACCTTC	TRBD1	TRBV5-6	TRBJ1-2	few
CASSLIPTAQETQYF	TGTGCCAGCAGCTTAATCCCGACTGCACAAGAGACCCAGTACTTC	-	TRBV7-9	TRBJ2-5	-
CASSLSGTGGVGYTF	TGTGCCAGCAGTTTATCTGGCACAGGGGGAGTTGGCTACACCTTC	TRBD1	TRBV27	TRBJ1-2	few
CASSVAYGIPYEQYF	TGTGCCAGCAGCGTAGCTTACGGGATCCCCTACGAGCAGTACTTC	-	TRBV9	TRBJ2-7	-
CASSHVITSGRSYEQYF	TGCGCCAGCAGCCACGTCATCACTAGCGGGAGGTCCTACGAGCAGTACTTC	TRBD2	TRBV4-1	TRBJ2-7	-
CASSLSGGAAYEQYF	TGCGCCAGCAGCTTGAGCGGGGGGGCAGCCTACGAGCAGTACTTC	TRBD2	TRBV5-1	TRBJ2-7	-
CASSDRGYEQYF	TGTGCCAGCTCGGACAGGGGCTACGAGCAGTACTTC	TRBD1	TRBV19	TRBJ2-7	-
CASSQDLGGASYEQYF	TGCGCCAGCAGCCAAGATCTAGGGGGGGCCTCCTACGAGCAGTACTTC	-	TRBV4-3	TRBJ2-7	few
CASSWAGYTGELFF	TGTGCCAGTAGTTGGGCGGGTTACACCGGGGAGCTGTTTTTT	-	TRBV19	TRBJ2-2	-
CASSLDRVNTEAFF	TGTGCCAGCAGCTTAGACAGGGTGAACACTGAAGCTTTCTTT	-	TRBV7-8	TRBJ1-1	few
CASSPLGQGNQPQHF	TGTGCCAGCAGTCCCTTAGGACAGGGCAATCAGCCCCAGCATTTT	TRBD1	TRBV2	TRBJ1-5	-
CASRRSGLAADTQYF	TGTGCCAGCAGACGCTCGGGACTAGCGGCAGATACGCAGTATTTT	TRBD2	TRBV7-2	TRBJ2-3	-
CSVGTGIYGYTF	TGCAGCGTTGGGACAGGGATATATGGCTACACCTTC	TRBD1	TRBV29-1	TRBJ1-2	-
CASRGLESAYNEQFF	TGTGCCAGTAGGGGACTCGAGAGCGCCTACAATGAGCAGTTCTTC	-	TRBV19	TRBJ2-1	-
CASSLGVSGLDNQPQHF	TGCGCCAGCAGCTTGGGTGTATCAGGGTTAGACAATCAGCCCCAGCATTTT	-	TRBV5-1	TRBJ1-5	-
CASRDRGRGETQYF	TGTGCCAGCAGGGACAGGGGGCGCGGGGAGACCCAGTACTTC	TRBD1	TRBV6-1	TRBJ2-5	few
CASSPGTPTSNNEQFF	TGTGCCAGCAGCCCAGGAACGCCCACCTCCAACAATGAGCAGTTCTTC	-	TRBV5-4	TRBJ2-1	few
CASRGATDTQYF	TGTGCCAGCAGGGGGGCCACAGATACGCAGTATTTT	-	TRBV25-1	TRBJ2-3	few
CSVEGLAAYNEQFF	TGCAGCGTTGAGGGACTAGCGGCCTACAATGAGCAGTTCTTC	TRBD2	TRBV29-1	TRBJ2-1	few
CASSNPGTERFF	TGCGCCAGCAGCAATCCCGGGACAGAAAGGTTTTTT	TRBD1	TRBV5-1	TRBJ1-4	few
CASSVWRGRTDTQYF	TGTGCCAGCAGTGTTTGGCGGGGCCGCACAGATACGCAGTATTTT	-	TRBV6-1	TRBJ2-3	few
CASSVAGEVYYGYTF	TGTGCCAGCAGCGTAGCTGGGGAGGTCTACTATGGCTACACCTTC	-	TRBV9	TRBJ1-2	few
CASSTPRLTSGASTDTQYF	TGTGCCAGCAGCACCCCGCGGTTGACTAGCGGGGCCAGCACAGATACGCAGTATTTT	TRBD2	TRBV5-4	TRBJ2-3	-
CASSLVSGESWTEAFF	TGTGCCAGCAGCTTAGTATCGGGGGAGTCGTGGACTGAAGCTTTCTTT	-	TRBV7-6	TRBJ1-1	-
CASRTGAGTDTQYF	TGTGCCAGCAGGACAGGGGCGGGTACTGATACGCAGTATTTT	TRBD1	TRBV2	TRBJ2-3	-
CASSQGDRVLSYEQYF	TGCGCCAGCAGCCAGGGGGACAGGGTCCTCTCCTACGAGCAGTACTTC	TRBD1	TRBV4-1	TRBJ2-7	-
CASRGTSGNTIYF	TGTGCCAGCAGGGGGACATCTGGAAACACCATATATTTT	-	TRBV7-6	TRBJ1-3	once
CASSLEWASGDRGGNEQFF	TGTGCCAGCAGCTTAGAATGGGCTAGCGGGGACCGGGGGGGCAATGAGCAGTTCTTC	TRBD2	TRBV7-9	TRBJ2-1	-
CASSFPEEGQPYEQYF	TGTGCCAGCAGCTTCCCCGAAGAAGGACAGCCCTACGAGCAGTACTTC	-	TRBV7-8	TRBJ2-7	-
CASRASGTEAFF	TGTGCCAGCAGAGCCTCAGGAACTGAAGCTTTCTTT	-	TRBV6-6	TRBJ1-1	-
CASRHTGYYEAFF	TGTGCCAGCAGGCACACAGGGTATTATGAAGCTTTCTTT	-	TRBV27	TRBJ1-1	few
CASSAESWNTEAFF	TGTGCCAGCAGCGCGGAATCTTGGAACACTGAAGCTTTCTTT	-	TRBV5-5	TRBJ1-1	few